The 28 T cell receptor beta chains listed next were all sequenced from one sample in a study of radiotherapy plus CTLA-4 blockade in lung cancer. Sequencing used immunoSEQ multiplex PCR; TCRdb keeps in-frame clones, though not all of them. The sample carries tens of thousands of clones, approximately 85% recorded once. The specimen comprised peripheral blood, sampled from a patient treated with radiotherapy plus ipilimumab. Every receptor here comes from a human donor with non-small cell lung cancer whose response to radiotherapy plus ipilimumab could not be evaluated.

The chain employs TRBV29-1 and TRBJ2-2; 7 nucleotides align to TRBD2. CDR1 and CDR2 (germline): SQVTM, ANQGSEA. V was pared by 3 bases and J by 5 bases, with 6 bases of the junction left unmatched. CDR3 length: 14 amino acids. CDR3 nucleotides: TGCAGCGTTGAGGGGAGGGCGGAAACCGGGGAGCTGTTTTTT. Amino acids: CSVEGRAETGELFF.

The chain has TRBV15 and TRBJ2-3; 8 nucleotides line up with TRBD2. Germline V gives CDR1 LNHNV, CDR2 YYDKDF (reference sequence). The length of the CDR3 is 15 residues. The V gene end was trimmed by 1 base and the J gene end by 5 bases; junction bases not matched to a gene: 5. The CDR3 here is CATSRGRREGDTQYF. CDR3 coding DNA: TGTGCCACCAGCAGAGGGAGACGGGAGGGAGATACGCAGTATTTT. The full variable domain, rest sourced from reference TRBV15 and TRBJ2-3, is DAMVIQNPRYQVTQFGKPVTLSCSQTLNHNVMYWYQQKSSQAPKLLFHYYDKDFNNEADTPDNFQSRRPNTSFCFLDIRSPGLGDTAMYLCATSRGRREGDTQYFGPGTRLTVL.

This clone was counted between two and nine times. The CDR3 DNA reads as TGCGCCAGCAGCCCAGGGACAGGGGGCTTGTACGAGCAGTACTTC. Encoded protein: CASSPGTGGLYEQYF. The chain joins TRBV4-3 to TRBJ2-7; 12 positions match TRBD1. From germline, CDR1 is LGHNA and CDR2 YSLEER. The CDR3 spans 15 residues. The ends lost 4 bases at V and 4 bases at J; junction bases unmatched: 5.

J is TRBJ1-5 and V is TRBV19; 8 nucleotides match TRBD1. This CDR3 has 15 residues. Trimming at V came to 3 bases and at J to 1 base, leaving 2 bases not matched to a gene. Germline V gene lookup returns CDR1 LNHDA and CDR2 SQIVND (reference sequence). CDR3 amino acids: CASSMTGVSNQPQHF. In nucleotides, the CDR3 is TGTGCCAGTAGTATGACAGGGGTAAGCAATCAGCCCCAGCATTTT. Variable domain in full (rest from reference TRBV19 and TRBJ1-5): DGGITQSPKYLFRKEGQNVTLSCEQNLNHDAMYWYRQDPGQGLRLIYYSQIVNDFQKGDIAEGYSVSREKKESFPLTVTSAQKNPTAFYLCASSMTGVSNQPQHFGDGTRLSIL.

This clone occurred a few times. The V call is TRBV6-6, the J call TRBJ2-1, with 8 bases aligning to TRBD1. With V trimmed by 4 bases and J by 6 bases, 8 bases remained unmatched. Per germline, CDR1 MNHNY and CDR2 SVGAGI (reference sequence). CDR3 length: 15 amino acids. CDR3 residues: CASSSRTGIGNEQFF. The DNA for the CDR3 is TGTGCCAGCAGTTCTAGGACAGGGATTGGCAATGAGCAGTTCTTC.

V usage is TRBV19 and J usage is TRBJ2-3; possible D gene TRBD2, 5 bases. There are 12 residues in the CDR3. V shed 10 bases and J shed 6 bases, with 14 bases lying between them. Germline V CDR1 and CDR2: LNHDA, SQIVND (reference sequence). This CDR3 reads CATEGSWDTQYF. The CDR3 DNA follows: TGTGCCACCGAGGGCTCGTGGGATACGCAGTATTTT.

This rearrangement joins TRBV29-1 to TRBJ2-1; 7 nucleotides agree with TRBD2. Losses at the gene ends were 7 bases for V and 0 bases for J; bases not matched to a gene: 6. The CDR3 sequence is 14 residues long. Germline V gene sequence: CDR1 SQVTM, CDR2 ANQGSEA. In DNA form, the CDR3 reads TGCAGCGGGAGTAGCGGGTTCTCCTACAATGAGCAGTTCTTC. It is translated as CSGSSGFSYNEQFF.

The rearrangement links TRBV28 to TRBJ2-5; D possibly corresponds to TRBD1 (6 bases). Trimming cost V 7 bases and J 3 bases, with 15 bases left between them. Germline V lookup: CDR1 MDHEN, CDR2 SYDVKM. The CDR3 sequence is 14 residues long. CDR3 region: CASTRQAYKETQYF. CDR3 nucleotide sequence: TGTGCCAGCACTCGACAGGCTTACAAAGAGACCCAGTACTTC.

The chain carries TRBV6-5 and TRBJ2-1, with a tentative D call TRBD2 (6 bases). CDR3 size: 16 residues. The ends were cut back, 0 bases at V and 0 bases at J, with 9 bases in the middle. Germline V lookup: CDR1 MNHEY, CDR2 SVGAGI. CDR3 in DNA: TGTGCCAGCAGTTACTCATCCGGGGGCTCCTACAATGAGCAGTTCTTC. Translating it yields CASSYSSGGSYNEQFF.

The genes are TRBV28 and TRBJ1-2; D gene ambiguous. This CDR3 comprises 13 residues. Trimming removed 3 bases at V and 3 bases at J, with 8 bases between. Per the germline V gene, CDR1 is MDHEN and CDR2 is SYDVKM. The CDR3 DNA reads TGTGCCAGCAGTTTCCGACACGACTATGGCTACACCTTC. Its translation is CASSFRHDYGYTF.

This clone was seen a handful of times. CDR3 amino acids: CASTQGFAPMKQYF. CDR3 nucleotide sequence: TGTGCCAGCACACAGGGTTTTGCTCCGATGAAGCAGTACTTC. The V gene is TRBV28, the J gene TRBJ2-7, with D possibly matching TRBD1 (6 bases). CDR1 is MDHEN and CDR2 is SYDVKM in the germline V gene. V lost 7 bases, J lost 8 bases, and 21 bases lay in between. This CDR3 has 14 residues. Combining the CDR3 with reference TRBV28 and TRBJ2-7 gives the whole variable domain DVKVTQSSRYLVKRTGEKVFLECVQDMDHENMFWYRQDPGLGLRLIYFSYDVKMKEKGDIPEGYSVSREKKERFSLILESASTNQTSMYLCASTQGFAPMKQYFGPGTRLTVT.

The chain couples TRBV2 to TRBJ2-7; 8 bases are a match to TRBD1. V was pared by 3 bases and J by 3 bases, with 7 bases of the junction left unmatched. The CDR3 sequence is 15 residues long. CDR1 is SNHLY, CDR2 FYNNEI, per germline. CDR3 loop: CASSDTDRALYEQYF. In DNA, the CDR3 is TGTGCCAGCAGTGATACGGACAGGGCTCTCTACGAGCAGTACTTC.

The V gene is TRBV4-1, the J gene TRBJ2-7; TRBD2 might be the D (5 bases). V was pared by 0 bases and J by 0 bases, with 6 bases between. This CDR3 has 14 residues. Germline values: CDR1 MGHRA, CDR2 YSYEKL. The CDR3 sequence is CASSQELVSYEQYF. In DNA form, the CDR3 reads TGCGCCAGCAGCCAAGAACTAGTCTCCTACGAGCAGTACTTC.

The chain is built from TRBV7-6 and TRBJ1-3; perhaps TRBD1 as D (6 bases). CDR1 and CDR2 (germline): SGHVS, FNYEAQ. The CDR3 length is 17 residues. V dropped 3 bases and J dropped 4 bases, with 19 bases sitting between them. In DNA, the CDR3 is TGTGCCAGCAGCTTCGCCCAGGGGCTGTCTATAGGAAACACCATATATTTT. It specifies CASSFAQGLSIGNTIYF. Combining the CDR3 with reference TRBV7-6 and TRBJ1-3 gives the whole variable domain GAGVSQSPRYKVTKRGQDVALRCDPISGHVSLYWYRQALGQGPEFLTYFNYEAQQDKSGLPNDRFSAERPEGSISTLTIQRTEQRDSAMYRCASSFAQGLSIGNTIYFGEGSWLTVV.

A single count supports this clone. The gene calls are TRBV27 and TRBJ1-1; 7 nucleotides line up with TRBD1. The trim removed 3 bases at V and 5 bases at J, leaving 9 bases unmatched. This CDR3 spans 15 amino acids. CDR1 is MNHEY and CDR2 is SMNVEV in the germline V gene (reference sequence). CDR3 sequence: CASSFTGVDGTEAFF. Written as DNA, the CDR3 is TGTGCCAGCAGTTTTACAGGGGTTGACGGAACTGAAGCTTTCTTT.

This chain uses TRBV19 with TRBJ2-7, with 10 bases matching TRBD2. After removal of 10 bases from V and 3 bases from J, the junction contained 15 bases not matched to a gene. Germline CDR1 reads LNHDA; CDR2 reads SQIVND (reference sequence). This CDR3 comprises 16 residues. The CDR3 protein is CATKGASGSSNYEQYF. The CDR3 DNA follows: TGTGCCACCAAGGGGGCTAGCGGGAGTTCAAACTACGAGCAGTACTTC.

The sample holds one count of this clone. This sequence joins TRBV4-3 and TRBJ2-7; TRBD1 is a possible D gene (6 bases). From germline, CDR1 is LGHNA and CDR2 YSLEER. Trimming removed 0 bases at V and 1 base at J, with 10 bases between. CDR3 length: 15 amino acids. The CDR3 DNA reads TGCGCCAGCAGCCAAGATAATGGACAGTCCTACGAGCAGTACTTC. Translating gives CASSQDNGQSYEQYF.

This clone was counted between two and nine times. The gene calls are TRBV29-1 and TRBJ2-2, with 10 bases matching TRBD1. The length of the CDR3 is 14 residues. The ends lost 4 bases at V and 7 bases at J; junction bases unmatched: 6. Germline V gives CDR1 SQVTM, CDR2 ANQGSEA. The CDR3 sequence is CSVGGTGEGGELFF. DNA for the CDR3: TGCAGCGTTGGGGGGACAGGGGAGGGCGGGGAGCTGTTTTTT.

This clone appeared a few times. V is TRBV7-2 and J is TRBJ1-2; D is unclear. From germline, CDR1 is SGHTA and CDR2 FQGNSA. The CDR3 is 13 amino acids. Trimming took off 2 bases at V and 5 bases at J, with 9 bases between the two ends. CDR3 region: CASSLSGQYGYTF. CDR3 in DNA: TGTGCCAGCAGCTTAAGTGGGCAGTATGGCTACACCTTC.

The J gene is TRBJ1-2, the V gene TRBV4-2; 9 nucleotides agree with TRBD1. The CDR3 consists of 16 residues. The V gene end was trimmed by 0 bases and the J gene end by 4 bases; junction bases not matched to a gene: 6. Germline loops: CDR1 LGHNA, CDR2 YNFKEQ. The CDR3 protein is CASSQDSAGQGYGYTF. The CDR3 coding sequence is TGTGCCAGCAGCCAAGATAGTGCGGGACAGGGCTATGGCTACACCTTC.

This clone was seen only once. V is TRBV5-5 and J is TRBJ2-1; 9 nucleotides agree with TRBD2. In germline, CDR1 is SGHKS, CDR2 YYEKEE (reference sequence). The J segment lost 6 bases and the V segment lost 4 bases, leaving 5 bases of the junction unmatched. This CDR3 contains 14 residues. In DNA form, the CDR3 reads TGTGCCAGCAGCGGTAGCGGGAGCCCCAATGAGCAGTTCTTC. The encoded protein is CASSGSGSPNEQFF.

The V call is TRBV2, the J call TRBJ1-1; D is unclear. This CDR3 has 13 residues. V lost 7 bases and J lost 3, with 12 bases in between. Germline CDR1 and CDR2: SNHLY and FYNNEI. The CDR3 loop reads CASTLGRDTEAFF. Here the CDR3 DNA reads TGTGCCAGCACCTTGGGCCGTGACACTGAAGCTTTCTTT. The complete variable domain, with remaining parts taken from reference TRBV2 and TRBJ1-1, reads EPEVTQTPSHQVTQMGQEVILRCVPISNHLYFYWYRQILGQKVEFLVSFYNNEISEKSEIFDDQFSVERPDGSNFTLKIRSTKLEDSAMYFCASTLGRDTEAFFGQGTRLTVV.

The rearrangement uses TRBV7-3 and TRBJ2-5; 12 bases agree with TRBD2. The end of the DNA aligns better with TRBJ2-7, so the J call may be wrong. Looked up from germline, CDR1 is SGHTA and CDR2 is FQGTGA. The CDR3 spans 17 residues. This CDR3 reads CASSRRLAGGPGNEQYF. The CDR3 DNA reads as TGTGCCAGCAGCAGGCGCCTAGCGGGAGGGCCGGGGAACGAGCAGTACTTC.

The chain carries TRBV29-1 and TRBJ2-1, with TRBD2 identical over 11 bases. CDR1 and CDR2 (germline): SQVTM, ANQGSEA. V shed 3 bases and J 0 bases; nucleotides not matched to a gene: 1. This CDR3 has 15 residues. CDR3 nucleotide sequence: TGCAGCGTTGAGGGACTAGCGGACTCCTACAATGAGCAGTTCTTC. Translating it yields CSVEGLADSYNEQFF.

This clone was recorded only once. The chain couples TRBV4-2 to TRBJ2-3; 10 bases are a match to TRBD2. The CDR3 covers 16 residues. With 4 bases clipped from V and 1 base from J, the junction kept 5 bases outside the gene matches. Germline V gives CDR1 LGHNA, CDR2 YNFKEQ. The CDR3 loop is CASSPQGTSGTDTQYF. The CDR3 DNA reads TGTGCCAGCAGCCCTCAGGGGACTAGCGGCACAGATACGCAGTATTTT.

The chain uses TRBV5-1 and TRBJ2-2, with 12 bases aligning to TRBD2. V was pared by 0 bases and J by 4 bases, with 1 base of the junction left unmatched. Germline V lookup: CDR1 SGHRS, CDR2 YFSETQ. The CDR3 contains 16 residues. Here the CDR3 reads CASSLASGRATGELFF. The CDR3 nucleotides are TGCGCCAGCAGCTTGGCTAGCGGGAGGGCCACCGGGGAGCTGTTTTTT.

The chain carries TRBV6-1 and TRBJ2-3, with D possibly being TRBD2 (6 bases). The germline V gene encodes CDR1 MNHNS and CDR2 SASEGT. CDR3 length: 14 residues. V lost 5 bases and J 2 bases, leaving 11 bases between the germline ends. CDR3 in amino acids: CASSWREHTDTQYF. As DNA, the CDR3 is TGTGCCAGCAGTTGGAGGGAGCACACAGATACGCAGTATTTT.

J is TRBJ2-3 and V is TRBV4-3, with TRBD2 matching 13 bases. From germline, CDR1 is LGHNA and CDR2 YSLEER. CDR3 length: 16 residues. The V segment lost 4 bases and the J segment 5 bases; nucleotides outside the gene matches: 6. The CDR3 loop reads CASSPGTSGIGDTQYF. CDR3 sequence (DNA): TGCGCCAGCAGCCCCGGGACTAGCGGGATTGGAGATACGCAGTATTTT.